The 32 T cell receptor beta chains reported below all come from one sample, sequenced in a study of T cells after yellow fever vaccination. TCRdb recomputed calls from the 5' RACE reads with MiXCR, one row per CDR3 protein. The top ten clones hold around 25% of a sample with 90,000 to 130,000 distinct CDR3 sequences, around 8% of them seen once. The source material was CD8+ T cells sorted from PBMCs, sampled 45 days after the yellow fever booster vaccination. The source is a man aged 25-45 years who received the YFV17D yellow fever vaccine.

In this sample, this clonotype turned up a few times. The chain is built from TRBV9 and TRBJ2-2; D might be TRBD2 (6 bases). Trimming took 7 bases from V and 4 from J, leaving 20 bases between them. Germline V gene sequence: CDR1 SGDLS, CDR2 YYNGEE. CDR3 length equals 16 residues. CDR3 in amino acids: CASGSSVSGPTGELFF. In DNA form, the CDR3 reads TGTGCCAGCGGATCCTCGGTTAGCGGACCCACCGGGGAGCTGTTTTTT.

This clonotype was seen a handful of times. The chain couples TRBV7-2 to TRBJ1-2; D remains ambiguous. From germline, CDR1 is SGHTA and CDR2 FQGNSA. There are 14 residues in the CDR3. V lost 3 bases and J 8 bases, leaving 16 bases between the germline ends. CDR3 in DNA: TGTGCCAGCAGCTTGGAGGGTGGCGACGGAGGCTACACCTTC. Its protein product is CASSLEGGDGGYTF.

This clonotype was observed many times. The rearrangement uses TRBV4-2 and TRBJ2-7; TRBD2 aligns across 9 bases. The trim removed 0 bases at V and 1 base at J, leaving 4 bases unmatched. The CDR3 has 16 residues. CDR1 is LGHNA, CDR2 YNFKEQ, per germline. The CDR3: CASSQDGTSPSYEQYF. DNA for the CDR3: TGTGCCAGCAGCCAAGACGGGACTAGCCCATCCTACGAGCAGTACTTC.

This clonotype was seen many times. The chain is built from TRBV6-5 and TRBJ1-1; possible D gene TRBD1, 6 bases. This CDR3 region has 16 residues. Trimming removed 0 bases from V and 4 bases from J, with 15 bases in between. The germline V gene encodes CDR1 MNHEY and CDR2 SVGAGI. CDR3 DNA: TGTGCCAGCAGTTACTCATCAGGGGCCAAGGCCACTGAAGCTTTCTTT. As protein: CASSYSSGAKATEAFF.

The CDR3 sequence: CATSRRLAGVETQYF. The CDR3 DNA reads as TGTGCCACCAGCAGACGACTAGCGGGAGTGGAGACCCAGTACTTC. This sequence joins TRBV15 and TRBJ2-5; TRBD2 aligns across 12 bases. The germline CDR1 and CDR2 sequences are LNHNV and YYDKDF (reference sequence). This CDR3 region has 15 residues. V was pared by 2 bases and J by 5 bases, with 3 bases of the junction left unmatched.

This clonotype was detected many times. J is TRBJ2-7 and V is TRBV13; 8 nucleotides match TRBD2. CDR1 is PRHDT, CDR2 FYEKMQ, per germline (reference sequence). Germline trimming cut 4 bases from V and 3 bases from J; bases unmatched to any gene: 8. The CDR3 runs to 15 residues. Here the CDR3 reads CASSSGASGLYEQYF. In DNA, the CDR3 is TGTGCCAGCAGCTCGGGGGCTAGCGGGCTCTACGAGCAGTACTTC.

This chain joins TRBV7-8 and TRBJ2-7; tentative D call: TRBD1 (5 bases). The germline V gene encodes CDR1 SGHVS and CDR2 FQNEAQ. Trimming pared 5 bases from V and 6 bases from J, leaving 20 bases between. The length of the CDR3 is 15 residues. CDR3 coding DNA: TGTGCCAGCAGCCTCAGCGTCGCAGGGCCCGGCGAGCAGTACTTC. Translated: CASSLSVAGPGEQYF.

This clonotype has a count of ten or more. The chain joins TRBV2 to TRBJ2-2; D is possibly TRBD1 (5 bases). V gave up 8 bases and J gave up 7 bases, with 14 bases separating them. Germline loops: CDR1 SNHLY, CDR2 FYNNEI. The CDR3 totals 13 residues. CDR3 nucleotides: TGTGCCAGCTTACGACTGGGGCACGGGGAGCTGTTTTTT. Its protein is CASLRLGHGELFF.

This clonotype was seen at least ten times. J is TRBJ2-7 and V is TRBV5-4; D uncertain. Per the germline V gene, CDR1 is SGHNT and CDR2 is YYREEE (reference sequence). V shed 10 bases and J shed 7 bases, with 21 bases lying between them. This CDR3 has 13 residues. As DNA, the CDR3 is TGTGCCTCCCGGCCTGGCGGCGAGGAAGAGCAGTACTTC. Translating it yields CASRPGGEEEQYF.

At least ten counts were recorded for this clonotype. The chain joins TRBV7-9 to TRBJ2-1; weak D call: TRBD2 (6 bases). Trimming removed 4 bases at V and 6 bases at J, with 13 bases between. The CDR3 extends over 14 amino acids. Germline V gives CDR1 SEHNR, CDR2 FQNEAQ (reference sequence). CDR3 DNA: TGTGCCAGCAGCTCCCAGGGAGGACTCAATGAGCAGTTCTTC. Translated: CASSSQGGLNEQFF.

This clonotype was detected ten times or more. The chain employs TRBV29-1 and TRBJ1-3, with D hard to call. Germline assignment: CDR1 SQVTM and CDR2 ANQGSEA. The ends were cut back, 0 bases at V and 0 bases at J, with 9 bases in the middle. This CDR3 has 15 amino acids. CDR3 loop: CSVEDRSGSGNTIYF. The CDR3 DNA follows: TGCAGCGTTGAAGATCGGTCAGGCTCTGGAAACACCATATATTTT.

This clonotype was seen a few times. The chain is built from TRBV19 and TRBJ1-1; D unclear. The CDR3 extends over 15 amino acids. Germline V CDR1 and CDR2: LNHDA, SQIVND (reference sequence). The V gene lost 3 bases and the J gene lost 3 bases, with 14 bases spanning the gap. The CDR3 nucleotides are TGTGCCAGTAGTATCACGATTGGGGTGGACACTGAAGCTTTCTTT. This sequence encodes CASSITIGVDTEAFF. The full variable domain, with the rest looked up from reference TRBV19 and TRBJ1-1, is DGGITQSPKYLFRKEGQNVTLSCEQNLNHDAMYWYRQDPGQGLRLIYYSQIVNDFQKGDIAEGYSVSREKKESFPLTVTSAQKNPTAFYLCASSITIGVDTEAFFGQGTRLTVV.

The V gene is TRBV7-3, the J gene TRBJ1-2, with 8 bases that match TRBD1. Unmatched junction bases numbered 8, after V lost 1 base and J lost 4 bases. The CDR3 is 16 residues long. Germline V gives CDR1 SGHTA, CDR2 FQGTGA. The CDR3 reads CASSLSAAGGSYGYTF. The CDR3 DNA sequence: TGTGCCAGCAGCTTAAGTGCCGCAGGGGGCAGCTATGGCTACACCTTC.

This clonotype was counted many times. The chain joins TRBV6-5 to TRBJ1-1; D not resolved. From germline, CDR1 is MNHEY and CDR2 SVGAGI. CDR3 length: 12 amino acids. The V end was cut by 5 bases, the J end by 5 bases, with 9 bases between. The CDR3 DNA reads as TGTGCCAGCAGTCAAAGGTGGACTGAAGCTTTCTTT. Protein product: CASSQRWTEAFF.

The sample holds a few counts of this clonotype. In DNA form, the CDR3 reads TGTGCCAGCTCACCGTTCTGGCGCATCGGTCCGTATTGGAATCAGCCCCAGCATTTT. Translated: CASSPFWRIGPYWNQPQHF. The V and J genes are TRBV18 and TRBJ1-5; D is undetermined. V was cut by 3 bases and J by 4 bases, with 25 bases left in between. This CDR3 comprises 19 residues. Germline-derived CDR1 and CDR2 are KGHSH and LQKENI.

This clonotype was counted ten times or more. J is TRBJ1-6 and V is TRBV11-2; the match to TRBD1 covers 7 bases. This CDR3 has 15 amino acids. The ends lost 2 bases at V and 10 bases at J; junction bases unmatched: 8. Germline V gives CDR1 SGHAT, CDR2 FQNNGV. Here the CDR3 DNA reads TGTGCCAGCAGCTTAAGCACAGGGGCTTTATCACCCCTCCACTTT. As protein: CASSLSTGALSPLHF.

This clonotype turned up a few times. The chain is built from TRBV9 and TRBJ2-5; 9 nucleotides match TRBD1. Germline trimming cut 3 bases from V and 5 bases from J; bases unmatched to any gene: 8. Per the germline V gene, CDR1 is SGDLS and CDR2 is YYNGEE. This CDR3 is built from 15 residues. CDR3 DNA sequence: TGTGCCAGCAGCGCCGCCGGGACAGGGTACGAGACCCAGTACTTC. Protein product: CASSAAGTGYETQYF.

The table lists this clonotype with many counts. This chain joins TRBV6-2 or TRBV6-3 and TRBJ2-1, with TRBD2 matching over 7 bases. Germline CDR1 and CDR2: MNHEY and SVGEGT. The J segment lost 2 bases and the V segment lost 1 base, leaving 5 bases of the junction unmatched. CDR3 length: 16 amino acids. This CDR3 reads CASSYLASGTYNEQFF. In DNA, the CDR3 is TGTGCCAGCAGTTACTTGGCTAGCGGAACCTACAATGAGCAGTTCTTC.

This clonotype was found a few times. The J gene is TRBJ2-5, the V gene TRBV20-1; D not resolved. CDR1 and CDR2 from the germline V gene are DFQATT and SNEGSKA (reference sequence). The CDR3 extends over 13 amino acids. Trimming removed 3 bases at V and 2 bases at J, with 10 bases between. CDR3 nucleotide sequence: TGCAGTGCTAGTCCCTGGAGACAAGAGACCCAGTACTTC. As protein: CSASPWRQETQYF.

The V call is TRBV7-9, the J call TRBJ2-7, with D uncertain. The CDR3 runs 12 residues. V was clipped by 5 bases and J by 12 bases, with 17 bases between them. The germline gives CDR1 SEHNR, CDR2 FQNEAQ (reference sequence). Here the CDR3 DNA reads TGTGCCAGCAGCCTCGGGCCAGGCGGTTGGTACTTC. Residues: CASSLGPGGWYF.

Many counts were recorded for this clonotype. The chain links TRBV12-3 or TRBV12-4 to TRBJ2-1, with D perhaps assigned TRBD1 or TRBD2 (5 bases each). CDR3 size: 16 residues. V was shortened by 6 bases and J by 6 bases, with 21 bases between the two germline ends. The CDR3 sequence is CASSPSGAARANEQFF. DNA for the CDR3: TGTGCCAGCAGCCCTTCCGGGGCCGCCCGGGCCAATGAGCAGTTCTTC.

This clonotype was recorded once. At one end, the junction sequence differs from germline, possibly due to a read error. This chain links TRBV7-3 with TRBJ2-3; D might be TRBD2 (7 bases). CDR1 is SGHTA, CDR2 FQGTGA, per germline. This CDR3 region has 16 residues. CDR3 sequence reads: CASSPSGGGGTDTRYF. The CDR3 bases are TGTGCCAGCAGTCCTTCTGGCGGGGGCGGCACAGATACGCGGTATTTT.

This clonotype occurred many times. This sequence joins TRBV29-1 and TRBJ1-1; D is perhaps TRBD1 (6 bases). The CDR3 is 12 residues long. The V end was cut by 6 bases, the J end by 2 bases, with 10 bases between. CDR1 SQVTM and CDR2 ANQGSEA come from the germline V gene. The CDR3 protein is CSVPQGNTEAFF. DNA for the CDR3: TGCAGCGTCCCACAGGGAAACACTGAAGCTTTCTTT. Filled out from reference TRBV29-1 and TRBJ1-1, the complete variable domain reads SAVISQKPSRDICQRGTSLTIQCQVDSQVTMMFWYRQQPGQSLTLIATANQGSEATYESGFVIDKFPISRPNLTFSTLTVSNMSPEDSSIYLCSVPQGNTEAFFGQGTRLTVV.

The gene calls are TRBV6-2 or TRBV6-3 and TRBJ2-1, with TRBD2 matching 7 bases. The CDR3 is made up of 14 amino acids. V dropped 2 bases and J dropped 3; count of bases not matched to a gene: 1. The germline V gene has CDR1 MNHEY and CDR2 SVGEGT. CDR3 amino acids: CASSYRDYYNEQFF. For the CDR3, the DNA is TGTGCCAGCAGTTACCGGGACTACTACAATGAGCAGTTCTTC.

This clonotype was counted many times. V usage is TRBV15 and J usage is TRBJ2-4, with 7 bases that match TRBD1. CDR1 LNHNV and CDR2 YYDKDF come from the germline V gene (reference sequence). The CDR3 extends over 15 amino acids. The J segment lost 7 bases and the V segment lost 0 bases, leaving 6 bases of the junction unmatched. The CDR3 nucleotides are TGTGCCACCAGCAGAGATGTAAACAGGGGCAACATTCAGTACTTC. It specifies CATSRDVNRGNIQYF. The complete variable domain, with remaining parts taken from reference TRBV15 and TRBJ2-4, reads DAMVIQNPRYQVTQFGKPVTLSCSQTLNHNVMYWYQQKSSQAPKLLFHYYDKDFNNEADTPDNFQSRRPNTSFCFLDIRSPGLGDTAMYLCATSRDVNRGNIQYFGAGTRLSVL.

The table lists this clonotype with a count of one. The chain employs TRBV7-9 and TRBJ1-2; D not resolved. CDR1 and CDR2 from the germline V gene are SEHNR and FQNEAQ (reference sequence). This CDR3 region has 14 residues. Between the trimmed V and J ends, which lost 7 bases and 6 bases, there was a span of 18 bases. The CDR3 is CASIDAGLHNGYTF. CDR3 nucleotides: TGTGCCAGCATAGACGCCGGTCTTCATAATGGCTACACCTTC.

The V and J genes are TRBV2 and TRBJ2-5, with D maybe TRBD1 (8 bases). Germline CDR1 and CDR2: SNHLY and FYNNEI. Trimming pared 8 bases from V and 4 bases from J, leaving 32 bases between. This CDR3 comprises 19 residues. For the CDR3, the DNA is TGTGCCAGCCCCTTCGACACAGGGGGGGACAAACAAGTCGGAGAGACCCAGTACTTC. It translates to CASPFDTGGDKQVGETQYF.

The sample holds a few counts of this clonotype. The chain uses TRBV5-1 and TRBJ2-3; 12 bases are a match to TRBD2. J gave up 0 bases and V 5 bases, and 22 bases lay outside the gene matches. The germline gives CDR1 SGHRS, CDR2 YFSETQ. The CDR3 has 22 residues. Written as DNA, the CDR3 is TGCGCCAGCAGTTTCCCCACCTCGACTAGCGGGAGTACTACATCTAGCACAGATACGCAGTATTTT. It specifies CASSFPTSTSGSTTSSTDTQYF.

The sample holds many counts of this clonotype. V usage is TRBV29-1 and J usage is TRBJ2-3, with D possibly TRBD2 on 6 matching bases. The CDR3 totals 14 residues. Germline V gene data show CDR1 as SQVTM and CDR2 as ANQGSEA. Trimming took 6 bases from V and 2 from J, leaving 15 bases between them. The CDR3 sequence is CSVQARGLTDTQYF. CDR3 sequence (DNA): TGCAGCGTCCAAGCGCGGGGACTCACAGATACGCAGTATTTT.

In regard to this clonotype: This could be a read error, since a much larger clone is one nucleotide away. The chain joins TRBV12-3 or TRBV12-4 to TRBJ2-5; D may be TRBD1 or TRBD2 (5 bases each). This CDR3 has 14 residues. Trimming took 7 bases from V and 7 from J, leaving 19 bases between them. The CDR3 is CASTVGHGLRTQYF. CDR3 coding DNA: TGTGCCAGCACCGTCGGACACGGACTTCGGACCCAGTACTTC.

This clonotype was observed at least ten times. The V and J genes are TRBV7-6 and TRBJ2-1, with D possibly being TRBD1 or TRBD2 (5 bases each). The V gene's germline CDR1 is SGHVS and CDR2 FNYEAQ. The V end lost 3 bases, the J end lost 8 bases, and 17 bases lay between the germline ends. The CDR3 is 15 amino acids. The CDR3 DNA reads as TGTGCCAGCAGCTTCGGGGTAGGGGCAGCGGATGAGCAGTTCTTC. Protein product: CASSFGVGAADEQFF. Full variable domain (outside the CDR3, taken from reference TRBV7-6 and TRBJ2-1): GAGVSQSPRYKVTKRGQDVALRCDPISGHVSLYWYRQALGQGPEFLTYFNYEAQQDKSGLPNDRFSAERPEGSISTLTIQRTEQRDSAMYRCASSFGVGAADEQFFGPGTRLTVL.

V usage is TRBV5-6 and J usage is TRBJ2-7; 8 bases fit TRBD1. CDR1 and CDR2 from the germline V gene are SGHDT and YYEEEE. V lost 4 bases to trimming and J lost 2 bases; unmatched junction nucleotides: 8. This CDR3 contains 15 residues. DNA of the CDR3: TGTGCCAGCAGCCCCGGGCGACAGGGGACCTACGAGCAGTACTTC. This gives the protein CASSPGRQGTYEQYF.